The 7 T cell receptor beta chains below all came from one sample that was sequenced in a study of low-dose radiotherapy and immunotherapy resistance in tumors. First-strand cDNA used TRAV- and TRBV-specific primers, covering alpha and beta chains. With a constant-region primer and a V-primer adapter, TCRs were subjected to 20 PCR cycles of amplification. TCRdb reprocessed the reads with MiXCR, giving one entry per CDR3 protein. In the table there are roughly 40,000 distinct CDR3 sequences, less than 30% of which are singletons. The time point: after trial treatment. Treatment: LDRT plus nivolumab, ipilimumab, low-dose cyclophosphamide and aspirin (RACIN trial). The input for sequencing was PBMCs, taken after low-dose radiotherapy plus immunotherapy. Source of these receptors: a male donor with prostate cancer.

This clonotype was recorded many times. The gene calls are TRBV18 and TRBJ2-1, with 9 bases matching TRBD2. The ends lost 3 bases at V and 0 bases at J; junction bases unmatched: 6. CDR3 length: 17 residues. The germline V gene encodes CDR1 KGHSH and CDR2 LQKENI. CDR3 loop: CASSPLSGRGSYNEQFF. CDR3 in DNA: TGTGCCAGCTCACCCCTTAGCGGGAGAGGCTCCTACAATGAGCAGTTCTTC.

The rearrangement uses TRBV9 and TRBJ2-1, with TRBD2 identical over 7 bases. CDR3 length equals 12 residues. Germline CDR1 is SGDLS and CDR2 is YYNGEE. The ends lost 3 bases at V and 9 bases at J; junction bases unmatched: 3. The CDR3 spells CASSDWEGEQFF. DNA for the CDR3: TGTGCCAGCAGCGACTGGGAGGGTGAGCAGTTCTTC.

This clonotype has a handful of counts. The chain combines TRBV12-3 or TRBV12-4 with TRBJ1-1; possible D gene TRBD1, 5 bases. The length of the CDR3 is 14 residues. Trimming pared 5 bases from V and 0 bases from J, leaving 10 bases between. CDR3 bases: TGTGCCAGCAGTCTCAGGGCTATGAACACTGAAGCTTTCTTT. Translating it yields CASSLRAMNTEAFF.

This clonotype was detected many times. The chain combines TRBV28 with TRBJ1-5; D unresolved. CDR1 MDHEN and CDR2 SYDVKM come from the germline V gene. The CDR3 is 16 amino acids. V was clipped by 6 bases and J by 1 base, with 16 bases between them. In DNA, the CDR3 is TGTGCCAGCAGCCCCGGAAGGATTTCAAGCAATCAGCCCCAGCATTTT. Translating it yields CASSPGRISSNQPQHF.

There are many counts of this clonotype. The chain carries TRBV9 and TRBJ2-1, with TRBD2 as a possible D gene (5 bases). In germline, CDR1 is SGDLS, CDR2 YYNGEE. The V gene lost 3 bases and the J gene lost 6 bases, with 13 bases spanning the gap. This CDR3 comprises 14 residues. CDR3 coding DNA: TGTGCCAGCAGCGGGTGGCGGGCACCCAATGAGCAGTTCTTC. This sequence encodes CASSGWRAPNEQFF. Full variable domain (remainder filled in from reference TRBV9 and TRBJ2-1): DSGVTQTPKHLITATGQRVTLRCSPRSGDLSVYWYQQSLDQGLQFLIQYYNGEERAKGNILERFSAQQFPDLHSELNLSSLELGDSALYFCASSGWRAPNEQFFGPGTRLTVL.

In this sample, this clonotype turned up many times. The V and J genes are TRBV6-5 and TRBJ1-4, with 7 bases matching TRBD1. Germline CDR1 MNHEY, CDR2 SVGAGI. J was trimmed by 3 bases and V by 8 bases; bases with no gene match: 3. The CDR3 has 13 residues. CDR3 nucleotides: TGTGCCAGCGGGGACAGACCTAATGAAAAACTGTTTTTT. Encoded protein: CASGDRPNEKLFF.

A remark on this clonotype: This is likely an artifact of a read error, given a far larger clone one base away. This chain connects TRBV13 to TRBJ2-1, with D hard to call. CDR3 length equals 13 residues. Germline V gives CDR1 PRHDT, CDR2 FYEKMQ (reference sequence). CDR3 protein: CASRPESNNVQFF. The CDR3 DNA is TGTGCCAGCAGGCCCGAAAGCAACAATGTGCAGTTCTTC.